This T cell receptor beta chain came from a study of cytomegalovirus exposure and HLA in healthy donors. Study-level results: In a later analysis, HLA-associated TCR beta chains were more clonally expanded than equally common others.

The ends lost 6 bases at V and 6 bases at J; junction bases unmatched: 11. Per the germline V gene, CDR1 is SQVTM and CDR2 is ANQGSEA. This CDR3 region has 14 residues. In the PCR, 60 Vbeta and 13 Jbeta primers were used. Method: immunoSEQ multiplex PCR; TCRdb's copy keeps in-frame clones and lacks some. The table includes approximately 190,000 clones, around 83% detected once. Concerning this clone: Its specificity is unknown.

The TCR comes from a woman younger than 35 in good health and CMV-seronegative. V and J are TRBV29-1 and TRBJ2-7, with TRBD1 identical over 10 bases. Sequencing used PBMCs. The CDR3, as DNA: TGCAGCGTGACAGGGGGCCTCATGAAGAGCGAGCAGTACTTC. It codes for CSVTGGLMKSEQYF.